This T cell receptor beta chain was retrieved from a study of blood T cell repertoires in COVID-19. Background on the study: COVID-19 samples collected from the United States, Italy and Spain covered acute and convalescent phases.

In the original analysis: The authors estimated nucleated cell counts from reference gene primer amplification. Sequencing was performed with immunoSEQ multiplex PCR; in TCRdb, only in-frame clones are kept and a portion is missing. V, J and clone size are taken as reported in that table, and D and trimming were inferred from the DNA itself. Of 150,000 to 200,000 clones detected, approximately 85% appear once; the ten largest clones hold more than 8%. Germline CDR1 and CDR2: SGHTA and FQGNSA. The junction had 6 bases not matched to a gene; V was cut back by 2 bases and J by 1 base. CDR3 length: 16 residues.

The chain has TRBV7-2 and TRBJ2-7; TRBD1 aligns across 9 bases. Sequencing was done on a sample of peripheral blood. The source is a woman aged 80 or over with acute or convalescent COVID-19. The CDR3 loop is CASSLTGQGRSYEQYF. The CDR3 bases are TGTGCCAGCAGCTTAACCGGACAGGGGAGGTCCTACGAGCAGTACTTC. Drawing the rest from reference TRBV7-2 and TRBJ2-7, the complete variable domain is GAGVSQSPSNKVTEKGKDVELRCDPISGHTALYWYRQSLGQGLEFLIYFQGNSAPDKSGLPSDRFSAERTGGSVSTLTIQRTQQEDSAVYLCASSLTGQGRSYEQYFGPGTRLTVT.